This entry concerns a single T cell receptor (beta chain). Assay used: immunoSEQ multiplex PCR; TCRdb lists only in-frame clones, some missing. The sample has 90,000 to 140,000 clones, roughly 85% seen once. CDR1 and CDR2 from the germline V gene are SEHNR and FQNEAQ (reference sequence). The J segment lost 8 bases and the V segment lost 1 base, leaving 2 bases of the junction unmatched. This CDR3 spans 13 amino acids. The source of the sample is a study of blood T cell repertoires in COVID-19. Across the study: The United States, Italy and Spain provided the acute and convalescent COVID-19 samples.

The material sequenced was peripheral blood. The sequence was collected from an elderly woman with acute or convalescent COVID-19. The V call is TRBV7-9, the J call TRBJ2-1, with 7 bases that match TRBD1. The CDR3 bases are TGTGCCAGCAGCTTAGGACAGGGCGATGAGCAGTTCTTC. Its translation is CASSLGQGDEQFF.